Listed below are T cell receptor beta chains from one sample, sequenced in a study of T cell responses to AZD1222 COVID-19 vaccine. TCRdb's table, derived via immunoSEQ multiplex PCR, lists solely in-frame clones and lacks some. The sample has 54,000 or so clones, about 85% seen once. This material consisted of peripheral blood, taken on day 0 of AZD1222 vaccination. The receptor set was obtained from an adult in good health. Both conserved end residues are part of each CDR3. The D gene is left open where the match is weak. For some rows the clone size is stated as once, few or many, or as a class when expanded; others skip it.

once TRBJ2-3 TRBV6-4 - TGTGCCAGCAGCGCCGGGGCCACAGATACGCAGTATTTT CASSAGATDTQYF
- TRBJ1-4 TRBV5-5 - TGTGCCAGCAGCCTTGAACTTGCAACTAATGAAAAACTGTTTTTT CASSLELATNEKLFF
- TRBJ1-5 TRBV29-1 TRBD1 TGCAGCGCCGCCGGACAGGACAATCAGCCCCAGCATTTT CSAAGQDNQPQHF
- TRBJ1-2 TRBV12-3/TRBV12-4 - TGTGCCAGCAGTTTAGGCAACTATGGCTACACCTTC CASSLGNYGYTF
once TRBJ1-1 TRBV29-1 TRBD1 TGCAGCGTTGAGACAGGGGTGAACACTGAAGCTTTCTTT CSVETGVNTEAFF
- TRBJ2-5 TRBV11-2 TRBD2 TGTGCCAGCAGCCCGCGACTAGCGGAAGAGACCCAGTACTTC CASSPRLAEETQYF
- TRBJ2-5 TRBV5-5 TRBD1 TGTGCCAGCAGCCCAGAGACAGGGCTCGGGCAGACCCAGTACTTC CASSPETGLGQTQYF
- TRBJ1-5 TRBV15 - TGTGCCACCAGCAGAGATCGGGGGAGCAATCAGCCCCAGCATTTT CATSRDRGSNQPQHF
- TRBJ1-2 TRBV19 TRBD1 TGTGCCAGTAGTCCCACAGGGGGATCCTATGGCTACACCTTC CASSPTGGSYGYTF
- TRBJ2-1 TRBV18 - TGTGCCAGCTCACCAGGGGGCGAAGGGGCCTACAATGAGCAGTTCTTC CASSPGGEGAYNEQFF
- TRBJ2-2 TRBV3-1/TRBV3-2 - TGTGCCAGCACAGGGACCCACATAGGGGAGCTGTTTTTT CASTGTHIGELFF
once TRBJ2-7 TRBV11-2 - TGTGCCAGCAGCTTAGCGCTGGGGGCCCCCTCCGAGCAGTACTTC CASSLALGAPSEQYF
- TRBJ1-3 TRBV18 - TGTGCCAGCTCACCACCGATGAGTGACACCATATATTTT CASSPPMSDTIYF
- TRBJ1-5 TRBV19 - TGTGCCAGTAGTATCGCCAGGGGCTCAGGCAATCAGCCCCAGCATTTT CASSIARGSGNQPQHF
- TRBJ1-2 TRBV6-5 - TGTGCCAGCAGTTACTCCCCGCTTGAAGGTGCTGGCTACACCTTC CASSYSPLEGAGYTF
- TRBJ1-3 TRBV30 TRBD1 TGTGCCTGGAGCCCCAGGGGGATGAGAAACACCATATATTTT CAWSPRGMRNTIYF
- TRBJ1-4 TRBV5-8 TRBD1 TGTGCCAGCAGCTTGGTTACGGACAGGGTATTGCATGGTGAAAAACTGTTTTTT CASSLVTDRVLHGEKLFF
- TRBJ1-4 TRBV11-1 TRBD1 TGTGCCAGCAGCCCAGGACAGGTCTCTGAAAAACTGTTTTTT CASSPGQVSEKLFF
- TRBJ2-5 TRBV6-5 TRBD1 TGTGCCAGCAGCGATGGACAGGGGGAGACCCAGTACTTC CASSDGQGETQYF
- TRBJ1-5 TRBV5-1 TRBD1 TGCGCCAGCAGCTTTACAGGGGGCGTTGGCCAGCCCCAGCATTTT CASSFTGGVGQPQHF
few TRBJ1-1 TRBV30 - TGTGCCTGGAGTGTAAGCTTGGCTGAAGCTTTCTTT CAWSVSLAEAFF
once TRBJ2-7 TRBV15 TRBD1 TGTGCCACCAGCAGAGGTACGGGACAGTCAACCTACGAGCAGTACTTC CATSRGTGQSTYEQYF
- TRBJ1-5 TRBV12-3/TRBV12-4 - TGTGCCAGCAGTTTGACAGACGGGCAGCCCCAGCATTTT CASSLTDGQPQHF
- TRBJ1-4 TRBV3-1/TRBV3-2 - TGTGCCAGCAGCCCACGGACGGGGGAAAAACTGTTTTTT CASSPRTGEKLFF
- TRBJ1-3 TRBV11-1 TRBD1 TGTGCCAGCAGCGAGACAGGGGGACTCGGAAACACCATATATTTT CASSETGGLGNTIYF
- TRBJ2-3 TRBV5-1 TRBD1 TGCGCCAGCAGCTTGGCGAAGGGGACAGGGAACCCAGATACGCAGTATTTT CASSLAKGTGNPDTQYF
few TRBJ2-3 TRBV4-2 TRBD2 TGTGCCAGCAGTTCGAGCGGGGGGGCCGTAGATACGCAGTATTTT CASSSSGGAVDTQYF
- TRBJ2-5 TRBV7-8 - TGTGCCAGCAGCACCGGGTACCAAGAGACCCAGTACTTC CASSTGYQETQYF
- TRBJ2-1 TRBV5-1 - TGCGCCAGCAGCCCCGGGAGCTCCTACAATGAGCAGTTCTTC CASSPGSSYNEQFF
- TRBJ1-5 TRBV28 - TGTGCCAGCAGTTTATTTCGGGGTCCCCAGCATTTT CASSLFRGPQHF
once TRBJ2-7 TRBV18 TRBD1 TGTGCCAGCTCACCACCGGGACAGGGATACGAGCAGTACTTC CASSPPGQGYEQYF
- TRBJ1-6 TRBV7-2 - TGTGCCAGCAGCTTAGCCCCTGGACAGAGCTCCTATAATTCACCCCTCCACTTT CASSLAPGQSSYNSPLHF
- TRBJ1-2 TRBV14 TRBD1 TGTGCCAGCAGCCAAGTAGGGGGCGGCTACACCTTC CASSQVGGGYTF
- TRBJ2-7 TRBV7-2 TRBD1 TGTGCCAGCACCTATAGCACAGGGGCCTACGAGCAGTACTTC CASTYSTGAYEQYF
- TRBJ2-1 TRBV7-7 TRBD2 TGTGCTAGCAGCGTTAGCGGGGGCTATTACAATGAGCAGTTCTTC CASSVSGGYYNEQFF
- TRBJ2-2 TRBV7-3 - TGTGCCAGCAGCTTAACGGGGGAATACACCGGGGAGCTGTTTTTT CASSLTGEYTGELFF
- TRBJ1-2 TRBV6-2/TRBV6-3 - TGTGCCAGCAGTTACCCAGCCCCGATTCATGGCTACACCTTC CASSYPAPIHGYTF
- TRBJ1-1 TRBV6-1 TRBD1 TGTGCCAGCAGTAAGGACAGGGGGCATGGTGAAGCTTTCTTT CASSKDRGHGEAFF
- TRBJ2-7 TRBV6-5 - TGTGCCAGCAGCCTCGGACAGTTCTACGAGCAGTACTTC CASSLGQFYEQYF
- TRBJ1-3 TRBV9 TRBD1 TGTGCCAGCAGCCGTACAGGGGTAGGCGGAAACACCATATATTTT CASSRTGVGGNTIYF
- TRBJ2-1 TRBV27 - TGTGCCAGCAGTTTCCTCCCGGTTGACGATGAGCAGTTCTTC CASSFLPVDDEQFF
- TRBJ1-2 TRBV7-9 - TGTGCCAGCAGCGAGGGGGTGAACTATGGCTACACCTTC CASSEGVNYGYTF
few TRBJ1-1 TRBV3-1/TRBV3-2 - TGTGCCAGCAGCCAAGACACGCGGTGGGCAATGAACACTGAAGCTTTCTTT CASSQDTRWAMNTEAFF
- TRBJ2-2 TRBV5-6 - TGTGCCAGCAGCCCGTGGACGACGAACACCGGGGAGCTGTTTTTT CASSPWTTNTGELFF
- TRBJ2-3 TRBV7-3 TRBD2 TGTGCCAGCAGCAAGGGACTAGCGGCAGTCACAGATACGCAGTATTTT CASSKGLAAVTDTQYF
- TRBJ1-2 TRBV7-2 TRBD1 TGTGCCAGCAGCTTAGTTGGGACAGCCACAGACTATGGCTACACCTTC CASSLVGTATDYGYTF
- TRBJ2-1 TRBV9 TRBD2 TGTGCCAGCAGCGTAGGGGCTAGCGGGCACTACAATGAGCAGTTCTTC CASSVGASGHYNEQFF
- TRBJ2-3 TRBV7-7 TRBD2 TGTGCCAGCAGCCCCGACCGGGGGGTGTCTAGCACAGATACGCAGTATTTT CASSPDRGVSSTDTQYF
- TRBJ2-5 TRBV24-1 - TGTGCCACCAGTGACGGCACAGAGACCCAGTACTTC CATSDGTETQYF
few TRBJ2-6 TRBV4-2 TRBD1 TGTGCCAGCAGCCGACAGGGGGATTTCTCCGGGGCCAACGTCCTGACTTTC CASSRQGDFSGANVLTF
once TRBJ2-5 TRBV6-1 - TGTGCCAGCAGTGAAGGACGGGGTGAGACCCAGTACTTC CASSEGRGETQYF
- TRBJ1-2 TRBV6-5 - TGTGCCAGCAGTTACTCTCGGCTCTATGGCTACACCTTC CASSYSRLYGYTF